This passage covers 15 T cell receptor beta chains from one sample sequenced in a study of T cells expressing NK-cell markers. Each CDR3 protein gets one entry in TCRdb, which reprocessed the 5' RACE reads and gives no DNA. The specimen's table records 150,000 to 180,000 distinct CDR3 sequences. The material sequenced was blood T cells: a sorted CD56 or NKG2C T cell subset, CD4+ or CD8+ T cells, or bulk PBMC T cells (not recorded which). The source is a woman between 45 and 65 years old in good health.

The rearrangement uses TRBV14 and TRBJ2-7; absent DNA, TCRdb's TRBD1 call cannot be checked. The V gene's germline CDR1 is SGHDN and CDR2 FVKESK. CDR3 length: 18 amino acids. CDR3 protein: CASSQDPLRQGIGYEQYF.

V is TRBV14 and J is TRBJ2-1. Germline V lookup: CDR1 SGHDN, CDR2 FVKESK. The CDR3 contains 14 residues. CDR3 residues: CASSLTAMGNGQFF.

The V call is TRBV5-1, the J call TRBJ2-2. The CDR3 has 11 amino acids. The germline V gene has CDR1 SGHRS and CDR2 YFSETQ. The CDR3 region is CASSLPGSCFF.

This chain joins TRBV4-1 and TRBJ2-2; absent DNA, TCRdb's TRBD2 call cannot be checked. From germline, CDR1 is MGHRA and CDR2 YSYEKL. This CDR3 has 17 residues. The CDR3 loop is CASSQIGSGTLTGELFF.

The CDR3 loop is CSVRYTGELFF. J is TRBJ2-2 and V is TRBV29-1. The germline CDR1 and CDR2 sequences are SQVTM and ANQGSEA. This CDR3 has 11 residues.

V usage is TRBV7-9 and J usage is TRBJ2-2; TCRdb lists TRBD1, though no DNA is available to test this call. The V gene's germline CDR1 is SEHNR and CDR2 FQNEAQ (reference sequence). This CDR3 has 17 residues. CDR3 region: CASSVGTGVANTGELFF.

The rearrangement uses TRBV19 and TRBJ2-5; TCRdb lists TRBD2, though no DNA is available to test this call. Germline lookup yields CDR1 LNHDA and CDR2 SQIVND (reference sequence). This CDR3 has 14 residues. CDR3 region: CASSTGLAEETQYF.

The J gene is TRBJ2-3, the V gene TRBV12-3 or TRBV12-4; no DNA is available, so the TRBD2 call from TCRdb remains unchecked. This CDR3 spans 20 amino acids. The CDR3 here is CASTEGLAGEGGRSTDTQYF.

The chain joins TRBV5-4 to TRBJ1-1; TCRdb selects TRBD1, and the lack of DNA leaves this call unchecked. Germline V CDR1 and CDR2: SGHNT, YYREEE (reference sequence). This CDR3 comprises 15 residues. The CDR3 here is CASSLEAGLNTEAFF.

The J gene is TRBJ2-7, the V gene TRBV14; absent DNA, TCRdb's TRBD1 call cannot be checked. Germline V gene lookup returns CDR1 SGHDN and CDR2 FVKESK. This CDR3 comprises 15 residues. CDR3: CASSRGPRGDYEQYF.

V gene TRBV9 combines with J gene TRBJ2-7; TCRdb gives TRBD1 as the D gene, but with no DNA this cannot be confirmed. The CDR3 has 12 residues. In germline, CDR1 is SGDLS, CDR2 YYNGEE. The CDR3 spells CASSVGGDEQYF.

The chain joins TRBV11-2 to TRBJ1-1; the D call from TCRdb, TRBD1, cannot be confirmed without DNA. The germline gives CDR1 SGHAT, CDR2 FQNNGV. The CDR3 length is 12 residues. The CDR3 region is CASSFRGVEAFF.

V gene TRBV5-1 combines with J gene TRBJ1-1; the D call from TCRdb, TRBD1, cannot be confirmed without DNA. The CDR3 has 14 amino acids. Germline lookup yields CDR1 SGHRS and CDR2 YFSETQ. CDR3 residues: CASSQTGLDTEAFF.

The V and J genes are TRBV6-6 and TRBJ2-1. Germline V CDR1 and CDR2: MNHNY, SVGAGI (reference sequence). CDR3 length: 12 residues. Here the CDR3 reads CASSSNYLEQFF.

The chain combines TRBV7-9 with TRBJ2-1. There are 15 residues in the CDR3. Germline CDR1 reads SEHNR; CDR2 reads FQNEAQ (reference sequence). The CDR3: CASSLMTHSYNEQFF.